This T cell receptor beta chain was obtained from a study of graft-versus-host responses after intestinal transplantation. Notes on this clone: Its target is not known.

The CDR3 is 19 amino acids. With 2 bases clipped from V and 5 bases from J, the junction kept 9 bases outside the gene matches. Germline assignment: CDR1 MNHEY and CDR2 SMNVEV (reference sequence). Study observations and caveats: The recipient marrow held GvH clones, and some of them showed up first in ileum or blood. Allografts of one patient group, those with graft-donor T cell macrochimerism, had high graft-versus-host to host-versus-graft clonal ratios. Early declines in HvG clones that occurred post-transplant were associated with peak circulating GvH clone levels.

Assay: immunoSEQ multiplex PCR; the TCRdb copy retains only in-frame clones and omits some. The sample has around 100,000 clones; roughly 92% are singletons. Sequenced material: unstimulated CD4+ T cells sorted from spleen or lymph node cells, taken before transplant. The sequence derives from a human donor who was the organ donor for an intestinal transplant. The chain has TRBV27 and TRBJ2-2, with 15 bases aligning to TRBD2. The CDR3 region is CASSLQGLAGGRITGELFF. The CDR3 bases are TGTGCCAGCAGTTTACAGGGACTAGCGGGAGGTCGCATAACCGGGGAGCTGTTTTTT.